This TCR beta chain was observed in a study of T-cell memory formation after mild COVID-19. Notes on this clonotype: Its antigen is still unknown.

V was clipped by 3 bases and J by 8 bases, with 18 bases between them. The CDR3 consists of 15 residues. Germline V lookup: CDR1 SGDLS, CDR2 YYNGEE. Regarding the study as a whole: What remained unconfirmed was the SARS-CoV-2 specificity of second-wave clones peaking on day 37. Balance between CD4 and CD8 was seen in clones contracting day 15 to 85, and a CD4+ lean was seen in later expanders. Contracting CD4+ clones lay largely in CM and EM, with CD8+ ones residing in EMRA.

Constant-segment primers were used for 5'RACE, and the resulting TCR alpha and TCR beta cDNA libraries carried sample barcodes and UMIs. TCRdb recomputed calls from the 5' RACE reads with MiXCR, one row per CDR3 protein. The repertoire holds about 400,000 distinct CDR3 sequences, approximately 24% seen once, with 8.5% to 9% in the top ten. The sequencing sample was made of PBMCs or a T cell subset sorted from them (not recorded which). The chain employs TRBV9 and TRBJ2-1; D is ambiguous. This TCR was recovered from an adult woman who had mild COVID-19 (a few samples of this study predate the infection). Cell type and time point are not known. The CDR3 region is CASSASSDPADEQFF. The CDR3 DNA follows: TGTGCCAGCAGCGCCTCCTCGGATCCTGCCGATGAGCAGTTCTTC.